This T cell receptor beta chain was identified during a study of T cell repertoires in ileal Crohn's disease. Study-wide points: Mucosal expansions were suggested to be mainly CD8 T cells.

The germline CDR1 and CDR2 sequences are MNHNS and SASEGT. V trimming: 4 bases; J trimming: 3 bases; junction bases outside the gene matches: 9. The CDR3 extends over 15 amino acids. Clones were sequenced by immunoSEQ multiplex PCR, and TCRdb holds only the in-frame ones, with some missing. The sample carries a few thousand clones, about 80% recorded once. A word on this clone: Its antigen remains unidentified.

This chain links TRBV6-1 with TRBJ2-7; 7 nucleotides line up with TRBD1. Sequencing was performed on ileal tissue. The receptor comes from an adult with Crohn's disease. Here the CDR3 reads CASSVLGGRGYEQYF. In DNA, the CDR3 is TGTGCCAGCAGTGTCCTAGGGGGCAGGGGCTACGAGCAGTACTTC.